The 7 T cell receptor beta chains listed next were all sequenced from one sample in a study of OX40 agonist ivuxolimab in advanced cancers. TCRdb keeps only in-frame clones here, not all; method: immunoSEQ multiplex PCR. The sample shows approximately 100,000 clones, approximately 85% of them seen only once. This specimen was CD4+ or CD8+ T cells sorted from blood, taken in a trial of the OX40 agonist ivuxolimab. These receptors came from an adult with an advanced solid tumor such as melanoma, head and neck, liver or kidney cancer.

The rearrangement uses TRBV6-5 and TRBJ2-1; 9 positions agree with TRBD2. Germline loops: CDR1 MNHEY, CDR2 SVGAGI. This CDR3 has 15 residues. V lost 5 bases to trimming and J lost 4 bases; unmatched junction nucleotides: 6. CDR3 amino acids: CASSTWTSEYNEQFF. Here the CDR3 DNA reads TGTGCCAGCAGTACTTGGACTAGCGAATACAATGAGCAGTTCTTC.

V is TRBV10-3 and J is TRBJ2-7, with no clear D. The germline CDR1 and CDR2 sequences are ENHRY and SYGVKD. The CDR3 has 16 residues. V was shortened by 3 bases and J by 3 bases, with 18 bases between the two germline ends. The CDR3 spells CAISDGRGSEFYEQYF. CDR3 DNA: TGTGCCATCAGTGATGGAAGAGGCTCGGAGTTCTACGAGCAGTACTTC.

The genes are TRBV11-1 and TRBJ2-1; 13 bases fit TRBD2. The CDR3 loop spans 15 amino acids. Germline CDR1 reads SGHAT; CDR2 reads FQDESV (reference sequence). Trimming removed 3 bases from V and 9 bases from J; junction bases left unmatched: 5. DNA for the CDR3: TGTGCCAGCAGCTTCGGGACTAGCGGGGAGGGTGAGCAGTTCTTC. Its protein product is CASSFGTSGEGEQFF.

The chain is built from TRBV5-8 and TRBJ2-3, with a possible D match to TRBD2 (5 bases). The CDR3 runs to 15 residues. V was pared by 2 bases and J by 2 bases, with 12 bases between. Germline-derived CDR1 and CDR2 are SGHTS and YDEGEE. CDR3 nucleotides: TGTGCCAGCAGCTTCCCGGGGATATACACAGATACGCAGTATTTT. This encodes CASSFPGIYTDTQYF. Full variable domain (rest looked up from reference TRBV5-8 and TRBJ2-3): EAGVTQSPTHLIKTRGQQATLRCSPISGHTSVYWYQQALGLGLQFLLWYDEGEERNRGNFPPRFSGRQFPNYSSELNVNALELEDSALYLCASSFPGIYTDTQYFGPGTRLTVL.

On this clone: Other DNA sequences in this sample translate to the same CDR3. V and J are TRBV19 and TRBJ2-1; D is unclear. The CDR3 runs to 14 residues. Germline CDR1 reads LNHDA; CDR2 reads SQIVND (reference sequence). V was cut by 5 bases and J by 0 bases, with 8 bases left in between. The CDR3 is CASSAGSSYNEQFF. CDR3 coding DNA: TGTGCCAGTAGTGCCGGCAGCTCCTACAATGAGCAGTTCTTC.

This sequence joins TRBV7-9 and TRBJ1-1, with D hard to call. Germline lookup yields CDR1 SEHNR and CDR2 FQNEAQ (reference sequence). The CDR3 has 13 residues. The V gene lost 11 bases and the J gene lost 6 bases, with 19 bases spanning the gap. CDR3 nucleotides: TGTGCCTACGACGCCGGGATACCCCCTGAAGCTTTCTTT. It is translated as CAYDAGIPPEAFF. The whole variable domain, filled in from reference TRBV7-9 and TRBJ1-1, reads DTGVSQNPRHKITKRGQNVTFRCDPISEHNRLYWYRQTLGQGPEFLTYFQNEAQLEKSRLLSDRFSAERPKGSFSTLEIQRTEQGDSAMYLCAYDAGIPPEAFFGQGTRLTVV.

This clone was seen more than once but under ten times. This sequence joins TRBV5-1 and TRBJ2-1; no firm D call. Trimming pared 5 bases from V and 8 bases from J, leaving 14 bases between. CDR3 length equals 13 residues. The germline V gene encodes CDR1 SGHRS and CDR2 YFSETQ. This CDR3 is CASSMGSNDEQFF. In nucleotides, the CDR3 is TGCGCCAGCAGTATGGGGTCCAACGATGAGCAGTTCTTC.